This TCR beta chain was recovered during a study of T cell responses to AZD1222 COVID-19 vaccine. Study-level points and caveats: It should be noted that donors were predominantly white British and more often female, and clonal diversity was possibly underestimated. Increased Spike-specific TCR breadth and depth were observed after two AZD1222 doses. Spike was spanned by vaccine-associated CD4 TCRs, which were dominant at 160-218 and 743-854. Only after the peak T cell response were repertoires sampled.

Here immunoSEQ multiplex PCR was the method, and the copy in TCRdb shows in-frame clones only, minus some. The table has approximately 110,000 clones, 89% seen once. To note about this clone: What it binds is not known.

With 2 bases removed from V and 7 bases from J, the gap between germline ends came to 21 bases. CDR1 and CDR2 from the germline V gene are GTSNPN and SVGIG (reference sequence). The CDR3 sequence is 15 residues long. This rearrangement joins TRBV30 to TRBJ2-7, with D perhaps being TRBD1 or TRBD2 (5 bases each). This specimen consisted of peripheral blood, obtained on day 0 of AZD1222 vaccination. The receptor's source is an adult in good health. The CDR3 DNA reads TGTGCCTGGAGTCGGTTAGACAGCGGCCCGCGGGAGCAGTACTTC. Protein product: CAWSRLDSGPREQYF. Drawing the rest from reference TRBV30 and TRBJ2-7, the complete variable domain is SQTIHQWPATLVQPVGSPLSLECTVEGTSNPNLYWYRQAAGRGLQLLFYSVGIGQISSEVPQNLSASRPQDRQFILSSKKLLLSDSGFYLCAWSRLDSGPREQYFGPGTRLTVT.